Following are 16 T cell receptor beta chains from one sample sequenced in a study of T cells in Graves' hyperthyroidism and ophthalmopathy. RNA transcripts provided the source from which TCR beta CDR3 regions were amplified. HTBI primers were the set used in a first-round RT-PCR of the TCR CDR3. Via MiXCR, TCRdb re-called the multiplex PCR reads, giving one row per CDR3 protein. The table records 200,000 to 300,000 distinct CDR3 sequences, approximately 23% of them present only once. Sequencing was performed on blood. Receptors originate from a woman between 35 and 50 years old with Graves' ophthalmopathy.

This clonotype was counted at least ten times. The rearrangement uses TRBV5-1 and TRBJ1-1, with 7 bases that match TRBD1. The CDR3 has 16 amino acids. V gave up 4 bases and J gave up 0 bases; unmatched junction bases: 9. Germline CDR1 is SGHRS and CDR2 is YFSETQ. The CDR3 coding sequence is TGCGCCAGCAGCAAATACAGACAGGGACTGAACACTGAAGCTTTCTTT. Translating it yields CASSKYRQGLNTEAFF.

This clonotype was seen at least ten times. The chain carries TRBV7-9 and TRBJ1-1; D ambiguous. Trimming shortened V by 2 bases and J by 4 bases, and 14 bases separated the two germline ends. The germline gives CDR1 SEHNR, CDR2 FQNEAQ (reference sequence). The CDR3 is made up of 15 amino acids. This CDR3 reads CASSLLGFSGTEAFF. The CDR3 nucleotides read TGTGCCAGCAGCTTATTGGGGTTCTCAGGCACTGAAGCTTTCTTT.

At least ten counts were recorded for this clonotype. The chain couples TRBV28 to TRBJ2-4; a possible D gene is TRBD2 (7 bases). This CDR3 is built from 16 residues. The V and J ends lost 5 bases and 2 bases respectively, with 16 bases between them. Germline V gene data show CDR1 as MDHEN and CDR2 as SYDVKM. CDR3 sequence: CASSKGGAWSKNIQYF. DNA of the CDR3: TGTGCCAGCAGTAAAGGGGGGGCATGGTCCAAAAACATTCAGTACTTC.

This clonotype was recorded many times. V is TRBV27 and J is TRBJ1-6, with 11 bases aligning to TRBD1. The germline V gene has CDR1 MNHEY and CDR2 SMNVEV (reference sequence). This CDR3 has 16 amino acids. The J segment lost 8 bases and the V segment lost 0 bases, leaving 3 bases of the junction unmatched. CDR3 sequence (DNA): TGTGCCAGCAGTTTATCACCGGGACAGGGGGATTCACCCCTCCACTTT. Translating it yields CASSLSPGQGDSPLHF.

This clonotype was seen a few times. The rearrangement links TRBV27 to TRBJ2-5, with TRBD1 identical over 9 bases. CDR3 length: 15 residues. J was trimmed by 4 bases and V by 6 bases; bases with no gene match: 9. The germline gives CDR1 MNHEY, CDR2 SMNVEV (reference sequence). The CDR3 DNA follows: TGTGCCAGCAGCTCTTGGGACAGGGTGGGAGAGACCCAGTACTTC. This codes for CASSSWDRVGETQYF.

At least ten counts were recorded for this clonotype. The V and J genes are TRBV28 and TRBJ2-7, with D perhaps being TRBD1 or TRBD2 (5 bases each). Germline CDR1 MDHEN, CDR2 SYDVKM. The length of the CDR3 is 16 residues. V shed 1 base and J shed 4 bases, with 17 bases lying between them. DNA for the CDR3: TGTGCCAGCAGTTTATTTGGGGCTACAGAGGGTTACGAGCAGTACTTC. It is translated as CASSLFGATEGYEQYF. Together with reference TRBV28 and TRBJ2-7, the CDR3 gives the full variable domain: DVKVTQSSRYLVKRTGEKVFLECVQDMDHENMFWYRQDPGLGLRLIYFSYDVKMKEKGDIPEGYSVSREKKERFSLILESASTNQTSMYLCASSLFGATEGYEQYFGPGTRLTVT.

This clonotype has ten or more counts. The chain combines TRBV28 with TRBJ1-1; perhaps TRBD1 as D (5 bases). Trimming cost V 6 bases and J 3 bases, with 17 bases left between them. Germline lookup yields CDR1 MDHEN and CDR2 SYDVKM. There are 15 residues in the CDR3. Written as DNA, the CDR3 is TGTGCCAGCAGCCCGGGGGGGGTAATGGACACTGAAGCTTTCTTT. This gives the protein CASSPGGVMDTEAFF.

In its sample, this clonotype was seen many times. DNA for the CDR3: TGCGCCAGCAGCCAAGCGGCGACAGGGACCTACGAGCAGTACTTC. Its translation is CASSQAATGTYEQYF. The chain uses TRBV4-1 and TRBJ2-7, with TRBD1 matching over 7 bases. The CDR3 is 15 residues long. V was clipped by 1 base and J by 2 bases; unmatched bases: 5. The V gene's germline CDR1 is MGHRA and CDR2 YSYEKL.

This clonotype appeared many times. The germline gene is not matched at one end of the junction; a read error may be the cause. This rearrangement joins TRBV29-1 to TRBJ1-2; no clear D gene. There are 11 residues in the CDR3. Germline-derived CDR1 and CDR2 are SQVTM and ANQGSEA. The chain's CDR3 is CSVVPNYGYTF. The CDR3, as DNA: TGCAGTGTTGTCCCCAACTATGGCTACACCTTC.

This clonotype was seen ten or more times. The V gene is TRBV6-5, the J gene TRBJ2-7; D is possibly TRBD1 (6 bases). The CDR3 has 15 amino acids. Trimming took 6 bases from V and 3 from J, leaving 18 bases between them. Germline CDR1 is MNHEY and CDR2 is SVGAGI. The CDR3 protein is CASSVNRAMGYEQYF. The CDR3 region has the DNA TGTGCCAGCAGCGTCAACAGGGCCATGGGCTACGAGCAGTACTTC.

The chain is built from TRBV19 and TRBJ2-2, with D unclear. Germline lookup yields CDR1 LNHDA and CDR2 SQIVND (reference sequence). V was trimmed by 5 bases and J by 5 bases, leaving 9 bases between them. The CDR3 contains 13 residues. CDR3 sequence: CASSGKATGELFF. In DNA, the CDR3 is TGTGCCAGTAGTGGGAAGGCGACCGGGGAGCTGTTTTTT.

The chain has TRBV20-1 and TRBJ1-1; D uncertain. Germline values: CDR1 DFQATT, CDR2 SNEGSKA (reference sequence). Trimming stripped 3 bases from V and 0 bases from J, with 11 bases between. The CDR3 extends over 14 amino acids. In nucleotides, the CDR3 is TGCAGTGCTAGGTTGGGCAGCATGAACACTGAAGCTTTCTTT. Amino acids: CSARLGSMNTEAFF.

The table lists this clonotype with many counts. The rearrangement uses TRBV29-1 and TRBJ1-2; D gene ambiguous. From germline, CDR1 is SQVTM and CDR2 ANQGSEA. Trimming left V 5 bases short and J 3 bases short, with 7 bases between. This CDR3 contains 11 residues. This CDR3 reads CSVRQHYGYTF. The CDR3 nucleotides read TGCAGCGTTCGCCAGCACTATGGCTACACCTTC.

This clonotype was observed many times. The chain is built from TRBV12-3 or TRBV12-4 and TRBJ2-5, with D unclear. The CDR3 is 14 amino acids. V gave up 2 bases and J gave up 7 bases, with 14 bases separating them. The CDR3 DNA reads TGTGCCAGCAGTTTAAGGGCAGGTGTCGCGACCCAGTACTTC. Protein sequence: CASSLRAGVATQYF.

This clonotype was detected many times. The rearrangement links TRBV20-1 to TRBJ1-2; no clear D. The germline V gene encodes CDR1 DFQATT and CDR2 SNEGSKA (reference sequence). V lost 7 bases and J 8 bases, leaving 11 bases between the germline ends. The CDR3 consists of 10 residues. In DNA, the CDR3 is TGCAGTGTATATCAGCGGGGCTACACCTTC. Encoded protein: CSVYQRGYTF.

This clonotype was recorded at least ten times. In DNA, the CDR3 is TGTGCCAGCAGTTCGGGGGACAGGGTTCGCGAGCAGTACTTC. This translates into CASSSGDRVREQYF. The chain has TRBV6-5 and TRBJ2-7; 9 bases match TRBD1. V shed 4 bases, J shed 6 bases, and the junction held 7 bases outside the gene matches. The CDR3 runs to 14 residues. Germline V lookup: CDR1 MNHEY, CDR2 SVGAGI.